This T cell receptor (beta chain) was observed in a study of T-cell reconstitution after alpha-beta-depleted transplantation in children (dated by TCRdb to 2016 to 2017). For the wider study: The study quantitatively tracked T-cell immune reconstitution after TCRalphabeta/CD19-depleted allogeneic hematopoietic cell transplantation in children using TCR repertoire profiling.

The treatment or condition label for this specimen denotes: allogeneic hematopoietic cell transplantation with graft depleted of TCRalphabeta T cells and CD19 B cells. Transplant recipients were children who received TCRalphabeta/CD19-depleted allogeneic hematopoietic cell grafts. Measured from the cysteine to the phenylalanine, the CDR3 is 13 residues long. The retained sequence is limited to the CDR3, 39 bases, with the frame set at the first base. Via the germline V gene (reference sequence), CDR1 is DFQATT and CDR2 SNEGSKA. Ends trimmed: V by 0 bases, J by 6 bases; bases unmatched to a gene: 5. Broader findings and caveats from the paper: The apparently early alphabetaT-cell count recovery about two months after transplant was reportedly dependent on only several hundred rapidly expanded clones derived from non-depleted graft cells. In some patients, the high TCRbeta diversity seen at day 60 was put down to recipient T cells and intrathymic progenitors that had survived conditioning. Over the following months the frequencies of hyperexpanded clones went down, and after one year T-cell counts and TCRbeta diversity were mostly credited to newly produced T cells.

This clonotype showed up just a few times. Its target antigen remains unknown. Per-base qualities were not stored, and no clone one base away is much larger. The library was made by PCR. The sequencing machine was an Illumina HiSeq 2500. TCR library preparation used molecular barcoding, with unique molecular identifiers applied to normalize quantification of the TCRbeta repertoire. The public sequencing data were trimmed at Q25 with fastp and processed into clonotypes with MiXCR by TCRdb, which kept only in-frame beta chains. Entries are consolidated by CDR3 protein sequence, retaining the most common genes and DNA. The sample table shows 500,000 to 650,000 distinct CDR3 sequences, and over 10% are seen once. The ten largest make up around 2.2% of the sample.

The source was PBMCs, mostly from graft donor cells, collected 360 days after TCRalphabeta/CD19-depleted stem cell transplant. The chain is encoded by TRBV20-1 joined to TRBJ2-7, and 7 junction bases match TRBD1. The sequence was collected from a male patient younger than 18 who had a stem cell transplant for acute myeloid leukemia, so the T cells may come from the graft donor. In nucleotides, the sequence is TGCAGTGCTAGAGATTCGGCAGGGGGCGAGCAGTACTTC. It is translated as CSARDSAGGEQYF.